This T cell receptor (beta chain) comes out of a study of cytomegalovirus exposure and HLA in healthy donors. The table came from immunoSEQ multiplex PCR; TCRdb's copy has only in-frame clones and leaves some out. The data hold about 64,000 clones, with roughly 94% observed a single time. Trimming cost V 1 base and J 1 base, with 7 bases left between them. The CDR3 has 14 residues. The germline gives CDR1 SGHAT, CDR2 FQNNGV. The J gene is TRBJ2-5, the V gene TRBV11-2; D is unclear. Sequencing was done on a sample of PBMCs. This TCR derives from a woman aged 18-30 years in good health and CMV-seropositive. This CDR3 reads CASSLVSVQETQYF. The CDR3 DNA sequence: TGTGCCAGCAGCTTAGTGTCGGTCCAAGAGACCCAGTACTTC.